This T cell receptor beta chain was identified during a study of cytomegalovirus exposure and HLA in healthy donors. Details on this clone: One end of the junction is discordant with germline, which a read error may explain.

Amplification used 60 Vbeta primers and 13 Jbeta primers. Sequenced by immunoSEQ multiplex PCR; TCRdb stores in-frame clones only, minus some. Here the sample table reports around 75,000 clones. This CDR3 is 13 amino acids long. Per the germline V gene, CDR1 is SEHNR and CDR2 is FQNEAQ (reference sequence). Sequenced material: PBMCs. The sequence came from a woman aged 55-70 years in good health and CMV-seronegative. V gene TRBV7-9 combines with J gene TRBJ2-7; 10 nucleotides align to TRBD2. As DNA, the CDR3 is TGTGCCAGCAGCCTATCGGCTAGCGGGAGTAGGGGCTTC. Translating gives CASSLSASGSRGF. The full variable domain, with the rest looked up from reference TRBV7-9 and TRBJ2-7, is DTGVSQNPRHKITKRGQNVTFRCDPISEHNRLYWYRQTLGQGPEFLTYFQNEAQLEKSRLLSDRFSAERPKGSFSTLEIQRTEQGDSAMYLCASSLSASGSRGFGPGTRLTVT.